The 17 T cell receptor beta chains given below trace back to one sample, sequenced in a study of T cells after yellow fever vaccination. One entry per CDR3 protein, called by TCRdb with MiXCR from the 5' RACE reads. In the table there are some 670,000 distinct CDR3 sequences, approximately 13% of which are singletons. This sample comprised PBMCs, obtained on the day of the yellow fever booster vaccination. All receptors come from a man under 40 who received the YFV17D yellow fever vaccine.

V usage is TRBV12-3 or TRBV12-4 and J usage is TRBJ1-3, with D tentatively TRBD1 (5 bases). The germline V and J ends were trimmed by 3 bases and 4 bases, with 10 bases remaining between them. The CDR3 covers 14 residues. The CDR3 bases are TGTGCCAGCAGTTTTGCAGGGAGGGGAAACACCATATATTTT. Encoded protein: CASSFAGRGNTIYF.

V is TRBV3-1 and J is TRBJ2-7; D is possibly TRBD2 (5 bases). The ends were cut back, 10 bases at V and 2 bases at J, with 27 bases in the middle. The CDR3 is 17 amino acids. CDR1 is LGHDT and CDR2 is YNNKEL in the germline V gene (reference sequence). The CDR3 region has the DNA TGTGCCATCTGTTTCAAACGACTGGGAGATCCGCCCTACGAGCAGTACTTC. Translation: CAICFKRLGDPPYEQYF.

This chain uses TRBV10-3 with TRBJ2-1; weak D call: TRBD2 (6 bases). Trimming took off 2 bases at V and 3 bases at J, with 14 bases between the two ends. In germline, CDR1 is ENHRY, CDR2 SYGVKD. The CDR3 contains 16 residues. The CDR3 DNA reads TGTGCCATCAGTGAGGGCAGACTAGACTACTACAATGAGCAGTTCTTC. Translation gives CAISEGRLDYYNEQFF.

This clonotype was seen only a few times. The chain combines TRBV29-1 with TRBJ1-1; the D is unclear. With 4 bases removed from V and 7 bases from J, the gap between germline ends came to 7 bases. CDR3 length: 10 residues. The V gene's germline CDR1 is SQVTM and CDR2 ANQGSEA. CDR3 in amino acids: CSVVEGEAFF. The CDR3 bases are TGCAGCGTTGTCGAGGGTGAAGCTTTCTTT.

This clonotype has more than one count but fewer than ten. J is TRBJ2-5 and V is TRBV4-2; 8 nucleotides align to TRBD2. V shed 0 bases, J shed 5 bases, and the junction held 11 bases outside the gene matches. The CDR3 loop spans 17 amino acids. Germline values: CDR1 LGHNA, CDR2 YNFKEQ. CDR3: CASSQDSGGGSLETQYF. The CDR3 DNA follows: TGTGCCAGCAGCCAAGACTCCGGGGGGGGTTCGTTGGAGACCCAGTACTTC.

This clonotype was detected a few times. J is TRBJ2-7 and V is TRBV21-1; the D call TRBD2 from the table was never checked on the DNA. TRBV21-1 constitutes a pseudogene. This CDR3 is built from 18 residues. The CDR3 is CASSNATSGRILSYEQYF. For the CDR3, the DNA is TGTGCCAGCAGCAACGCGACTAGCGGGCGTATTCTCTCCTACGAGCAGTACTTC.

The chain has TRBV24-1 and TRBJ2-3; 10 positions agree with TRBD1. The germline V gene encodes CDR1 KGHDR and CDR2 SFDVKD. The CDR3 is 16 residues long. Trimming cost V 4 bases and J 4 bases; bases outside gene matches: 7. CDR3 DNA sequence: TGTGCCACCAGTGACCCCGGGACAGGGGAGGCAGATACGCAGTATTTT. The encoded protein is CATSDPGTGEADTQYF.

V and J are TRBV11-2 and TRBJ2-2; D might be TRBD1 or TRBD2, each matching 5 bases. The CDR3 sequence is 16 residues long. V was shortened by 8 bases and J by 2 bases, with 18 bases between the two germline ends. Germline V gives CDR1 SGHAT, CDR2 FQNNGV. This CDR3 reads CASRPPGTENTGELFF. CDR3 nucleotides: TGTGCCAGCCGACCGCCGGGGACGGAAAACACCGGGGAGCTGTTTTTT. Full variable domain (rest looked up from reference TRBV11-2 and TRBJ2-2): EAGVAQSPRYKIIEKRQSVAFWCNPISGHATLYWYQQILGQGPKLLIQFQNNGVVDDSQLPKDRFSAERLKGVDSTLKIQPAKLEDSAVYLCASRPPGTENTGELFFGEGSRLTVL.

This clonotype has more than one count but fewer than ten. This chain's CDR3 is CASSLVPRETQYF. The CDR3 DNA is TGTGCCAGCAGCTTAGTTCCAAGGGAGACCCAGTACTTC. The chain carries TRBV11-2 and TRBJ2-5, with D unclear. The CDR3 runs to 13 residues. The V end lost 1 base, the J end lost 5 bases, and 8 bases lay between the germline ends. Germline assignment: CDR1 SGHAT and CDR2 FQNNGV.

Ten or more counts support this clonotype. The CDR3 nucleotides are TGTGCCAGCAGTCCGAAATCGAATTCCTACGAGCAGTACTTC. Translating it yields CASSPKSNSYEQYF. The chain uses TRBV27 and TRBJ2-7; D remains unclear. Germline V gives CDR1 MNHEY, CDR2 SMNVEV (reference sequence). This CDR3 has 14 residues. V was pared by 5 bases and J by 1 base, with 12 bases between.

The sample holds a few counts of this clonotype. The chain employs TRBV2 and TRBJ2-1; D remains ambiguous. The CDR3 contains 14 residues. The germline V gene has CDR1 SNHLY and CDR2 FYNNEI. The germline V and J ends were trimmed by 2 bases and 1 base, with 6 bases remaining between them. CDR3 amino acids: CASSEIGSYNEQFF. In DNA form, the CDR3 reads TGTGCCAGCAGTGAAATCGGGTCCTACAATGAGCAGTTCTTC.

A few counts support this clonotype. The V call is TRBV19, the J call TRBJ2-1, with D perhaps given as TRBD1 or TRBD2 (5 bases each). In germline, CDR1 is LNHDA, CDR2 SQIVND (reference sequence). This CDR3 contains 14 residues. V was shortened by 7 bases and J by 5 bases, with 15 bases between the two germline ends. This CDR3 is CASNRGRDNNEQFF. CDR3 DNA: TGTGCCAGTAATCGGGGCAGGGATAACAATGAGCAGTTCTTC.

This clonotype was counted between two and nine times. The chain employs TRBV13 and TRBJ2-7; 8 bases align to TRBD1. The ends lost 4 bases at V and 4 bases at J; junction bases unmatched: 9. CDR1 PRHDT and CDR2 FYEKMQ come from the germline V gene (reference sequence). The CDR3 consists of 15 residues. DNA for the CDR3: TGTGCCAGCAGCTCAAAGACAGGGGCTTGGTACGAGCAGTACTTC. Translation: CASSSKTGAWYEQYF.

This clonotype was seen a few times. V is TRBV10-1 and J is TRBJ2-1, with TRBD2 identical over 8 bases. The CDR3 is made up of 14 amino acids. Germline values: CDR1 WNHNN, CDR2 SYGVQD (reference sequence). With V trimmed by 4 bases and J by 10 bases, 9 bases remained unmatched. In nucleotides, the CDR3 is TGCGCCAGCAGTGGGCGTCTAGCGGGTAACGAGCAGTTCTTC. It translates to CASSGRLAGNEQFF.

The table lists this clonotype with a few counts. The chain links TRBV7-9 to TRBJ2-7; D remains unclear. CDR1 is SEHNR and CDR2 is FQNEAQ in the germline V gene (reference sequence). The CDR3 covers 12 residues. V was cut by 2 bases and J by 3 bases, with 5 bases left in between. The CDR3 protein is CASSLLNYEQYF. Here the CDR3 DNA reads TGTGCCAGCAGCTTACTAAACTACGAGCAGTACTTC. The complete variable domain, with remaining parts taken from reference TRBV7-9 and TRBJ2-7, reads DTGVSQNPRHKITKRGQNVTFRCDPISEHNRLYWYRQTLGQGPEFLTYFQNEAQLEKSRLLSDRFSAERPKGSFSTLEIQRTEQGDSAMYLCASSLLNYEQYFGPGTRLTVT.

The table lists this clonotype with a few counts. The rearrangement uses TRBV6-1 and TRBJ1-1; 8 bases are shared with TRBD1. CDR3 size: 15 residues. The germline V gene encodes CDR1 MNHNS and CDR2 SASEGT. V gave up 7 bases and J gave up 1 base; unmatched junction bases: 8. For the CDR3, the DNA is TGTGCCAGCACCTCAGCCGGGACAGGGAACACTGAAGCTTTCTTT. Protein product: CASTSAGTGNTEAFF.

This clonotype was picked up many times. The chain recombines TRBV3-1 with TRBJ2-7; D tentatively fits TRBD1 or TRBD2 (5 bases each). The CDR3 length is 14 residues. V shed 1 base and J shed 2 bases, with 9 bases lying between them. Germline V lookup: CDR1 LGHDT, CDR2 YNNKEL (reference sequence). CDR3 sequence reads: CASSQGDLTYEQYF. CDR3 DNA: TGTGCCAGCAGCCAAGGGGACCTAACCTACGAGCAGTACTTC.